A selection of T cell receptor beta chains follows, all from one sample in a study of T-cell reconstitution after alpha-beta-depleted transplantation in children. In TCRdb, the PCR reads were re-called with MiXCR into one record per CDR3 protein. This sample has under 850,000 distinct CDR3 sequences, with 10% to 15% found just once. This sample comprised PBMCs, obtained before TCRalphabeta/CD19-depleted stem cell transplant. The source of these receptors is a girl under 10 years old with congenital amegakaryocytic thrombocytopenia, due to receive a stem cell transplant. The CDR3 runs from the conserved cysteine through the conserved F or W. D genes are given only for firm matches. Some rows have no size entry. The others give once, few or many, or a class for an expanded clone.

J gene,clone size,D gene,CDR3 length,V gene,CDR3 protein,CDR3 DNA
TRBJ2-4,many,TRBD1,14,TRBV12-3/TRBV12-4,CATRDRVAENIQYF,TGTGCCACCCGGGACAGGGTGGCGGAAAACATTCAGTACTTC
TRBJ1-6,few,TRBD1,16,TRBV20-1,CSARDDRGLYNSPLHF,TGCAGTGCTAGAGATGACAGGGGACTCTATAATTCACCCCTCCACTTT
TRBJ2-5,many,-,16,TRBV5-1,CASDEGLGGRTETQYF,TGCGCCAGCGACGAAGGCCTTGGGGGTCGAACGGAGACCCAGTACTTC
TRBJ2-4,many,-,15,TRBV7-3,CASSLSGQPGHIQYF,TGTGCCAGCAGCTTAAGTGGTCAGCCGGGACACATTCAGTACTTC
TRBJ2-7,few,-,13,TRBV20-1,CSAPMGPTYEQYF,TGCAGTGCACCGATGGGGCCCACCTACGAGCAGTACTTC
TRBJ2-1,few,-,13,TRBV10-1,CASSQLGADEQFF,TGCGCCAGCAGCCAGCTGGGGGCGGATGAGCAGTTCTTC
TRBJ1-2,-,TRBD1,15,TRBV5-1,CASSLGRTGDYGYTF,TGCGCCAGCAGCTTGGGGCGGACAGGGGACTATGGCTACACCTTC
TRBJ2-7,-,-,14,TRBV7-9,CASSSPVRGYEQYF,TGTGCCAGCAGCTCTCCAGTGAGGGGCTACGAGCAGTACTTC
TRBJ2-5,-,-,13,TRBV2,CASSMDREQTQYF,TGTGCCAGCAGCATGGACCGTGAACAGACCCAGTACTTC
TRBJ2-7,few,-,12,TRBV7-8,CASSLQYYEQYF,TGTGCCAGCAGCTTACAATACTACGAGCAGTACTTC
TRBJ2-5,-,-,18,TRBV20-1,CSASGPTQQKFLWETQYF,TGCAGTGCTAGCGGTCCAACCCAACAGAAATTCCTGTGGGAGACCCAGTACTTC
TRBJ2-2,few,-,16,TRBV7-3,CASSNVPPPNTGELFF,TGTGCCAGCAGCAACGTCCCGCCCCCGAACACCGGGGAGCTGTTTTTT
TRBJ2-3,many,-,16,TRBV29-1,CSVSDTAGDSTDTQYF,TGCAGCGTGTCCGATACGGCTGGGGATAGCACAGATACGCAGTATTTT
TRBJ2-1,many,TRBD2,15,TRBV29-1,CSVPPSGSSYNEQFF,TGCAGCGTACCTCCTAGCGGAAGCTCCTACAATGAGCAGTTCTTC
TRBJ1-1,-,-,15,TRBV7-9,CASSDLGGLGTEAFF,TGTGCCAGCAGCGACTTGGGGGGGTTGGGCACTGAAGCTTTCTTT
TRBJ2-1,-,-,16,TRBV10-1,CASSEGHLSSYNEQFF,TGCGCCAGCAGTGAGGGACATTTGAGCTCCTACAATGAGCAGTTCTTC
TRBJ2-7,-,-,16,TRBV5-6,CASSLLRPIRSYEQYF,TGTGCCAGCAGCTTGCTGAGACCGATCCGATCCTACGAGCAGTACTTC
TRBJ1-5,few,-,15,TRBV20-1,CSAKTDREENQPQHF,TGCAGTGCTAAGACCGACAGAGAGGAGAATCAGCCCCAGCATTTT
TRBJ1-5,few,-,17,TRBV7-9,CASSPGFRDGKNQPQHF,TGTGCCAGCAGCCCGGGGTTTCGGGACGGAAAAAATCAGCCCCAGCATTTT
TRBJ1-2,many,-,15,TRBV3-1,CASSQGTPRPYGYTF,TGTGCCAGCAGCCAAGGGACTCCTCGGCCCTATGGCTACACCTTC
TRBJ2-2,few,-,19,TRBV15,CATSTGTDAVRWNTGELFF,TGTGCCACCAGTACCGGGACGGACGCGGTCAGGTGGAACACCGGGGAGCTGTTTTTT
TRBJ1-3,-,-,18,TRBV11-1,CASSLGFQGWSSGNTIYF,TGTGCCAGCAGCTTAGGGTTCCAGGGATGGAGCTCTGGAAACACCATATATTTT
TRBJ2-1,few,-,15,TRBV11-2,CASLGGGRWGDEQFF,TGTGCCAGCCTCGGAGGAGGGAGGTGGGGCGATGAGCAGTTCTTC
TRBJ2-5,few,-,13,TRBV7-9,CASSFIEVETQYF,TGTGCCAGCAGCTTTATTGAGGTCGAGACCCAGTACTTC
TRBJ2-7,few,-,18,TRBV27,CASTLEHYHKGKSYEQYF,TGTGCCAGCACGTTGGAACATTATCATAAAGGGAAGTCCTACGAGCAGTACTTC
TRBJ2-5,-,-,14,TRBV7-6,CASSLRRFGETQYF,TGTGCCAGCAGCTTACGTCGGTTTGGGGAGACCCAGTACTTC